These 30 T cell receptor beta chains came from one sample sequenced in a study of blood T cell repertoires in COVID-19. Sequencing was performed with immunoSEQ multiplex PCR; in TCRdb, only in-frame clones are kept and a portion is missing. The data contain 150,000 to 200,000 clones, roughly nine tenths of them singletons. The sequenced sample was peripheral blood. These receptors were taken from a man in his late teens or twenties who had recovered from COVID-19.

The CDR3 nucleotides read TGTGCCAGTAGCCTGCCGGAGGGGGAGACCCAGTACTTC. Protein product: CASSLPEGETQYF. This sequence joins TRBV19 and TRBJ2-5; TRBD2 might be the D (6 bases). This CDR3 region has 13 residues. V was pared by 6 bases and J by 5 bases, with 13 bases between. Germline CDR1 and CDR2: LNHDA and SQIVND (reference sequence). The full variable domain, with the rest looked up from reference TRBV19 and TRBJ2-5, is DGGITQSPKYLFRKEGQNVTLSCEQNLNHDAMYWYRQDPGQGLRLIYYSQIVNDFQKGDIAEGYSVSREKKESFPLTVTSAQKNPTAFYLCASSLPEGETQYFGPGTRLLVL.

The chain joins TRBV27 to TRBJ2-1; perhaps TRBD2 as D (5 bases). There are 12 residues in the CDR3. Germline CDR1 is MNHEY and CDR2 is SMNVEV (reference sequence). The V gene lost 6 bases and the J gene lost 7 bases, with 10 bases spanning the gap. As DNA, the CDR3 is TGTGCCAGCAGACTCGGCGGGAATGAGCAGTTCTTC. Its protein is CASRLGGNEQFF.

The V gene is TRBV11-1, the J gene TRBJ1-4, with unresolved D. The CDR3 has 16 residues. CDR1 and CDR2 (germline): SGHAT, FQDESV (reference sequence). The germline V and J ends were trimmed by 2 bases and 0 bases, with 10 bases remaining between them. The chain's CDR3 is CASSLTSPATNEKLFF. The CDR3 DNA reads TGTGCCAGCAGCTTAACTTCCCCCGCAACTAATGAAAAACTGTTTTTT.

This clone came up a few times. The junction and the germline gene differ at one end; a read error may be behind it. This chain links TRBV7-7 with TRBJ2-1; TRBD2 matches 10 bases. The CDR3 has 14 residues. CDR1 and CDR2 (germline): SSHAT, FNYEAQ (reference sequence). CDR3 residues: CASSKGLAVNEQFF. CDR3 nucleotide sequence: TGTGCTAGCAGCAAAGGACTAGCGGTCAATGAGCAGTTCTTC.

The chain is built from TRBV4-2 and TRBJ2-2; D might be TRBD2 (6 bases). The V gene lost 3 bases and the J gene lost 2 bases, with 19 bases spanning the gap. CDR1 is LGHNA, CDR2 YNFKEQ, per germline. This CDR3 has 18 residues. CDR3 region: CASSQTVLSGYNTGELFF. The CDR3 region has the DNA TGTGCCAGCAGCCAGACCGTCCTCAGCGGGTATAACACCGGGGAGCTGTTTTTT.

The chain couples TRBV7-9 to TRBJ2-5; 8 nucleotides agree with TRBD1. Germline lookup yields CDR1 SEHNR and CDR2 FQNEAQ (reference sequence). The CDR3 is 17 amino acids. V dropped 2 bases and J dropped 3; count of bases not matched to a gene: 11. The CDR3 sequence: CASSLMVQGAVEETQYF. The DNA of the CDR3 is TGTGCCAGCAGCTTAATGGTGCAGGGGGCGGTCGAAGAGACCCAGTACTTC. The variable domain in full, completed from reference TRBV7-9 and TRBJ2-5, reads DTGVSQNPRHKITKRGQNVTFRCDPISEHNRLYWYRQTLGQGPEFLTYFQNEAQLEKSRLLSDRFSAERPKGSFSTLEIQRTEQGDSAMYLCASSLMVQGAVEETQYFGPGTRLLVL.

J is TRBJ1-2 and V is TRBV5-6, with D possibly TRBD1 on 5 matching bases. V was shortened by 4 bases and J by 4 bases, with 14 bases between the two germline ends. Germline CDR1 SGHDT, CDR2 YYEEEE. The CDR3 extends over 14 amino acids. CDR3 sequence (DNA): TGTGCCAGCAGCAGCGGGGCCCTAGGCTATGGCTACACCTTC. It encodes CASSSGALGYGYTF.

This clone was counted a single time. The chain has TRBV2 and TRBJ2-2; 10 positions agree with TRBD1. V dropped 5 bases and J dropped 7; count of bases not matched to a gene: 4. The V gene's germline CDR1 is SNHLY and CDR2 FYNNEI. This CDR3 has 14 residues. The DNA of the CDR3 is TGTGCCAGCAGTCTGGACAGGGGGGACGGGGAGCTGTTTTTT. Amino acids: CASSLDRGDGELFF.

The chain couples TRBV7-6 to TRBJ2-1; 7 bases are shared with TRBD1. The germline CDR1 and CDR2 sequences are SGHVS and FNYEAQ. The CDR3 sequence is 17 residues long. Trimming at V came to 6 bases and at J to 7 bases, leaving 18 bases not matched to a gene. DNA for the CDR3: TGTGCCAGCAGTCAAACGTCCGGTCAAGGGGGCAGGAATGAGCAGTTCTTC. Protein: CASSQTSGQGGRNEQFF.

The rearrangement links TRBV7-9 to TRBJ1-2; 9 bases agree with TRBD1. With V trimmed by 5 bases and J by 8 bases, 12 bases remained unmatched. This CDR3 has 15 residues. Germline V gives CDR1 SEHNR, CDR2 FQNEAQ (reference sequence). CDR3 bases: TGTGCCAGCAGCGGCACCCGGGACAGGGTGGGCGGCTACACCTTC. This translates into CASSGTRDRVGGYTF. Full variable domain (outside the CDR3, taken from reference TRBV7-9 and TRBJ1-2): DTGVSQNPRHKITKRGQNVTFRCDPISEHNRLYWYRQTLGQGPEFLTYFQNEAQLEKSRLLSDRFSAERPKGSFSTLEIQRTEQGDSAMYLCASSGTRDRVGGYTFGSGTRLTVV.

This rearrangement joins TRBV27 to TRBJ1-2; no firm D call. The V end lost 1 base, the J end lost 3 bases, and 6 bases lay between the germline ends. Germline V gives CDR1 MNHEY, CDR2 SMNVEV (reference sequence). This CDR3 has 13 amino acids. The CDR3, as DNA: TGTGCCAGCAGTTTATTGCCAGACTATGGCTACACCTTC. It encodes CASSLLPDYGYTF.

This clone was observed a few times. The chain joins TRBV27 to TRBJ1-2; TRBD1 might be the D (6 bases). The CDR3 spans 12 residues. The ends were cut back, 6 bases at V and 7 bases at J, with 12 bases in the middle. Germline V gene lookup returns CDR1 MNHEY and CDR2 SMNVEV (reference sequence). The CDR3 reads CASSTGLGGYTF. CDR3 nucleotide sequence: TGTGCCAGCAGCACAGGGCTTGGTGGCTACACCTTC.

CDR3 nucleotides: TGTGCTAGTGGTTCGGGACAGGCGAACACCGGGGAGCTGTTTTTT. Its translation: CASGSGQANTGELFF. The chain combines TRBV12-5 with TRBJ2-2; 8 bases match TRBD1. V shed 4 bases, J shed 0 bases, and the junction held 1 base outside the gene matches. The CDR3 has 15 amino acids. CDR1 is LGHNT and CDR2 is FRNRAP in the germline V gene.

The gene calls are TRBV11-2 and TRBJ2-7, with TRBD2 as a possible D gene (5 bases). Trimming took off 7 bases at V and 2 bases at J, with 12 bases between the two ends. The CDR3 length is 13 residues. CDR1 SGHAT and CDR2 FQNNGV come from the germline V gene. In nucleotides, the CDR3 is TGTGCCAGCAAAGTGGTGGGAGCCTACGAGCAGTACTTC. This codes for CASKVVGAYEQYF.

V gene TRBV2 combines with J gene TRBJ1-1; no clear D. The CDR3 consists of 15 residues. The germline V gene encodes CDR1 SNHLY and CDR2 FYNNEI. Trimming shortened V by 7 bases and J by 0 bases, and 15 bases separated the two germline ends. This CDR3 reads CASKWRVQMNTEAFF. The CDR3 DNA reads TGTGCCAGCAAATGGCGGGTACAGATGAACACTGAAGCTTTCTTT.

This chain links TRBV29-1 with TRBJ1-1; 12 bases match TRBD1. J gave up 6 bases and V 7 bases, and 6 bases lay outside the gene matches. CDR3 size: 13 residues. Per the germline V gene, CDR1 is SQVTM and CDR2 is ANQGSEA. Here the CDR3 DNA reads TGCAGCGCCCTGGGACAGGGGGCCTCTGAAGCTTTCTTT. Its protein product is CSALGQGASEAFF.

Concerning this clone itself: Other DNA sequences from this sample encode an identical CDR3 as well. The chain carries TRBV5-1 and TRBJ2-5, with TRBD2 matching 7 bases. The CDR3 is 13 amino acids. The V and J ends lost 4 bases and 2 bases, in that order; junction bases with no gene match: 2. CDR1 SGHRS and CDR2 YFSETQ come from the germline V gene. The CDR3 nucleotides read TGCGCCAGCAGCAGCGGGGATCAAGAGACCCAGTACTTC. It codes for CASSSGDQETQYF. Drawing the rest from reference TRBV5-1 and TRBJ2-5, the complete variable domain is KAGVTQTPRYLIKTRGQQVTLSCSPISGHRSVSWYQQTPGQGLQFLFEYFSETQRNKGNFPGRFSGRQFSNSRSEMNVSTLELGDSALYLCASSSGDQETQYFGPGTRLLVL.

This chain joins TRBV27 and TRBJ2-1; TRBD1 aligns across 10 bases. The CDR3 contains 15 residues. CDR1 is MNHEY, CDR2 SMNVEV, per germline (reference sequence). V trimming: 3 bases; J trimming: 4 bases; junction bases outside the gene matches: 3. The CDR3: CASSFGQGDYNEQFF. The CDR3 region has the DNA TGTGCCAGCAGTTTCGGACAGGGGGATTACAATGAGCAGTTCTTC.

The chain is built from TRBV3-1 (or the pseudogene TRBV3-2) and TRBJ2-5; 9 nucleotides line up with TRBD2. Germline assignment: CDR1 LGHDT and CDR2 YNNKEL (reference sequence). CDR3 size: 14 residues. Unmatched junction bases numbered 1, after V lost 3 bases and J lost 2 bases. The CDR3 sequence is CASSQRGGQETQYF. The CDR3 DNA is TGTGCCAGCAGCCAGCGGGGGGGGCAAGAGACCCAGTACTTC.

V gene TRBV4-3 combines with J gene TRBJ2-7; 10 bases agree with TRBD2. Germline CDR1 LGHNA, CDR2 YSLEER. V dropped 1 base and J dropped 2; count of bases not matched to a gene: 2. The CDR3 loop spans 15 amino acids. CDR3 coding DNA: TGCGCCAGCAGCCAAGGGACTAGCGGAACCTACGAGCAGTACTTC. This encodes CASSQGTSGTYEQYF.

CDR3 sequence (DNA): TGTGCCAGCTGGGGACTAGCGGGGGACTACAATGAGCAGTTCTTC. Encoded protein: CASWGLAGDYNEQFF. V is TRBV2 and J is TRBJ2-1, with 14 bases identical to TRBD2. Germline loops: CDR1 SNHLY, CDR2 FYNNEI. This CDR3 spans 15 amino acids. The ends lost 8 bases at V and 3 bases at J; junction bases unmatched: 3.

The chain carries TRBV18 and TRBJ1-2; TRBD1 aligns across 9 bases. CDR1 and CDR2 (germline): KGHSH, LQKENI. The trim removed 6 bases at V and 2 bases at J, leaving 19 bases unmatched. CDR3 size: 19 residues. This chain's CDR3 is CASSPGEPGQGHRNYGYTF. CDR3 nucleotides: TGTGCCAGCTCTCCCGGGGAGCCGGGACAGGGTCATAGGAACTATGGCTACACCTTC. Supplemented by reference TRBV18 and TRBJ1-2, the full variable domain reads NAGVMQNPRHLVRRRGQEARLRCSPMKGHSHVYWYRQLPEEGLKFMVYLQKENIIDESGMPKERFSAEFPKEGPSILRIQQVVRGDSAAYFCASSPGEPGQGHRNYGYTFGSGTRLTVV.

The genes are TRBV4-2 and TRBJ2-1; TRBD2 agrees at 9 bases. The germline gives CDR1 LGHNA, CDR2 YNFKEQ. CDR3 length equals 14 residues. The V segment lost 6 bases and the J segment 8 bases; nucleotides outside the gene matches: 8. CDR3 protein: CASSIAGVGYEQFF. The DNA for the CDR3 is TGTGCCAGCAGTATAGCGGGAGTAGGGTATGAGCAGTTCTTC.

V usage is TRBV4-3 and J usage is TRBJ2-3, with 7 bases lining up with TRBD1. V lost 2 bases, J lost 3 bases, and 14 bases stayed unmatched. Per the germline V gene, CDR1 is LGHNA and CDR2 is YSLEER. The length of the CDR3 is 18 residues. The CDR3 region has the DNA TGCGCCAGCAGCCAATCCGGGACAGTCCTGACCAGGACAGATACGCAGTATTTT. As protein: CASSQSGTVLTRTDTQYF.

The chain couples TRBV9 to TRBJ2-7, with D unresolved. CDR1 and CDR2 from the germline V gene are SGDLS and YYNGEE. This CDR3 comprises 14 residues. V was clipped by 0 bases and J by 2 bases, with 9 bases between them. CDR3 in DNA: TGTGCCAGCAGCGTAGCGACTCACGCCTACGAGCAGTACTTC. This codes for CASSVATHAYEQYF.

This chain's CDR3 is CASSPRQGRTTDTQYF. In DNA, the CDR3 is TGTGCCAGCAGCCCGCGACAAGGCCGTACCACAGATACGCAGTATTTT. The chain employs TRBV9 and TRBJ2-3; D remains unclear. This CDR3 region has 16 residues. The V end was cut by 4 bases, the J end by 2 bases, with 17 bases between. The germline V gene encodes CDR1 SGDLS and CDR2 YYNGEE.

V is TRBV19 and J is TRBJ2-7; 14 bases agree with TRBD2. Per germline, CDR1 LNHDA and CDR2 SQIVND (reference sequence). This CDR3 spans 15 amino acids. Trimming took 3 bases from V and 4 from J; bases not matched to a gene: 2. CDR3 in amino acids: CASSMGLAGVYEQYF. CDR3 DNA sequence: TGTGCCAGTAGTATGGGACTAGCGGGAGTATACGAGCAGTACTTC.

The V gene is TRBV15, the J gene TRBJ2-1, with a possible D match to TRBD2 (5 bases). From germline, CDR1 is LNHNV and CDR2 YYDKDF (reference sequence). The CDR3 sequence is 15 residues long. The ends were cut back, 5 bases at V and 8 bases at J, with 19 bases in the middle. The CDR3 region has the DNA TGTGCCACCAGCGAACGGACCCCCGGGGTGGATGAGCAGTTCTTC. Residues: CATSERTPGVDEQFF.

V is TRBV15 and J is TRBJ2-7; possibly TRBD2 for D (6 bases). Germline V gene lookup returns CDR1 LNHNV and CDR2 YYDKDF (reference sequence). Trimming removed 0 bases at V and 2 bases at J, with 14 bases between. The CDR3 is 16 amino acids. As DNA, the CDR3 is TGTGCCACCAGCAGAGAATTCGGCCTAGCGACCTACGAGCAGTACTTC. Protein sequence: CATSREFGLATYEQYF.

CDR3 sequence: CASSLGGRGDTQYF. CDR3 in DNA: TGTGCCAGCAGCTTAGGGGGGAGGGGAGATACGCAGTATTTT. V and J are TRBV7-8 and TRBJ2-3, with 7 bases fitting TRBD2. The CDR3 has 14 amino acids. Germline V gene data show CDR1 as SGHVS and CDR2 as FQNEAQ. The V and J ends lost 1 base and 5 bases, in that order; junction bases with no gene match: 3.